This T cell receptor beta chain was retrieved from a study of blood T cells in healthy people across ages. The CDR3 is 12 amino acids. From germline, CDR1 is MDHEN and CDR2 SYDVKM. A second PCR of about 6 to 12 cycles used a sample-barcoded 5' primer and a J-beta primer mix. TCRdb analysed the 5' RACE reads with MiXCR anew, one entry per CDR3 protein. The sample lists 710,000 or so distinct CDR3 sequences; about a third were seen once. In the case of this clonotype: Antigen unknown. One end of the junction is discordant with germline, which a read error may explain.

Findings and limits, study-wide: Any conclusive comparison of naive versus antigen-experienced cells was prevented by using unsorted PBMCs.

This sequence originates from a woman aged 80 or older in good health. V gene TRBV28 combines with J gene TRBJ2-7; no firm D call. Material: blood. CDR3 DNA: TGTGCCAACAGTTTGGGTGACTACGAGCAGTACTTC. Translation: CANSLGDYEQYF. Supplemented by reference TRBV28 and TRBJ2-7, the full variable domain reads DVKVTQSSRYLVKRTGEKVFLECVQDMDHENMFWYRQDPGLGLRLIYFSYDVKMKEKGDIPEGYSVSREKKERFSLILESASTNQTSMYLCANSLGDYEQYFGPGTRLTVT.